This entry is about one T cell receptor beta chain. The target antigen is unknown. The sample is drawn from a study of cytomegalovirus exposure and HLA in healthy donors. Study-wide findings and caveats: Only CMV serostatus was available as immune exposure information. Researchers counted around 180 TCR beta chains as cytomegalovirus-associated. Clonal expansion was found to be greater in HLA-associated TCR beta chains than in equally common others in a later analysis.

PCR was performed using 60 Vbeta and 13 Jbeta primers. Assay used: immunoSEQ multiplex PCR; TCRdb lists only in-frame clones, some missing. The top ten clones hold approximately 4% of a sample with approximately 120,000 clones, about 68% of them seen once. The CDR3 spans 19 residues. The junction had 11 bases not matched to a gene; V was cut back by 0 bases and J by 1 base. Germline V gives CDR1 SGHDN, CDR2 FVKESK. Healthy bone marrow donors made up the cohort. The origin of this receptor is a man aged 40-49 years in good health and CMV-seropositive. The rearrangement uses TRBV14 and TRBJ2-2; 7 bases match TRBD1. Sequenced material: PBMCs. The CDR3 sequence is CASSQDRVWGTENTGELFF. The CDR3 DNA follows: TGTGCCAGCAGCCAAGATAGAGTTTGGGGGACAGAGAACACCGGGGAGCTGTTTTTT. The complete variable domain, with remaining parts taken from reference TRBV14 and TRBJ2-2, reads EAGVTQFPSHSVIEKGQTVTLRCDPISGHDNLYWYRRVMGKEIKFLLHFVKESKQDESGMPNNRFLAERTGGTYSTLKVQPAELEDSGVYFCASSQDRVWGTENTGELFFGEGSRLTVL.